This T cell receptor beta chain was recovered during a study of identical twins. The CDR3 totals 16 residues. After removal of 5 bases from V and 1 base from J, the junction contained 9 bases not matched to a gene. The V gene's germline CDR1 is LNHDA and CDR2 SQIVND (reference sequence). TCRdb called the 5' RACE reads again in MiXCR, with one record for every CDR3 protein. Among hundreds of thousands of distinct CDR3 sequences listed, 18% were seen once. The sample was also reused in another study, on T cells expressing NK-cell markers. This second study says: The authors applied an anti-gamma-delta TCR antibody in several experiments, and it restricted sorting to alpha-beta TCR T cells.

Sequenced sample: PBMCs. The clonotype comes from a woman aged 18-29 years in good health. The V and J genes are TRBV19 and TRBJ2-3; 7 bases are a match to TRBD2. The CDR3 protein is CASSVATGGRTDTQYF. The CDR3 DNA sequence: TGTGCCAGTAGTGTCGCGACGGGGGGACGCACAGATACGCAGTATTTT.